The next 6 T cell receptor beta chains were all read from a single sample in a study of CD8+ T cells in alopecia areata. Sequencing templates came from extracted RNA that was reverse transcribed into cDNA. The assay was immunoSEQ multiplex PCR, and TCRdb's table has in-frame clones only and misses some. The sample carries under 150,000 clones, around 60% recorded once. Regarding treatment: oral pan-JAK inhibitor, 5-10 mg twice daily. Sequenced material: CD4+ T cells sorted from blood, taken at week 4, from a patient treated with tofacitinib. The receptors stem from a human donor with alopecia areata.

V and J are TRBV28 and TRBJ1-1; possible D gene TRBD1, 5 bases. This CDR3 contains 15 residues. V was trimmed by 5 bases and J by 2 bases, leaving 15 bases between them. Germline V gene lookup returns CDR1 MDHEN and CDR2 SYDVKM. The CDR3, as DNA: TGTGCCAGCAGTAGTACCGGGACGGCCAACACTGAAGCTTTCTTT. It yields the protein CASSSTGTANTEAFF.

This chain uses TRBV29-1 with TRBJ2-7, with D maybe TRBD1 (5 bases). V was trimmed by 7 bases and J by 7 bases, leaving 14 bases between them. The germline V gene encodes CDR1 SQVTM and CDR2 ANQGSEA. The CDR3 sequence is 11 residues long. CDR3 loop: CSGRQGLEQYF. Written as DNA, the CDR3 is TGCAGCGGGCGGCAGGGCTTAGAGCAGTACTTC.

V is TRBV9 and J is TRBJ2-3, with 8 bases fitting TRBD2. Germline V CDR1 and CDR2: SGDLS, YYNGEE. There are 17 residues in the CDR3. V lost 0 bases, J lost 2 bases, and 8 bases stayed unmatched. The CDR3 spells CASSVGVAGSFTDTQYF. The CDR3 nucleotides read TGTGCCAGCAGCGTAGGGGTAGCGGGGTCCTTCACAGATACGCAGTATTTT.

V gene TRBV5-1 combines with J gene TRBJ2-5; 11 bases match TRBD2. This CDR3 is built from 16 residues. CDR1 SGHRS and CDR2 YFSETQ come from the germline V gene. V trimming: 2 bases; J trimming: 3 bases; junction bases outside the gene matches: 6. The chain's CDR3 is CASSLTGTSGKETQYF. The CDR3 DNA is TGCGCCAGCAGCTTAACCGGGACTAGCGGAAAAGAGACCCAGTACTTC.

The V call is TRBV9, the J call TRBJ2-1; a possible D gene is TRBD2 (6 bases). Trimming took off 0 bases at V and 5 bases at J, with 18 bases between the two ends. This CDR3 is built from 17 residues. The germline V gene has CDR1 SGDLS and CDR2 YYNGEE. CDR3 bases: TGTGCCAGCAGCGTAGATCAGGGTGGACTAACACACAATGAGCAGTTCTTC. It encodes CASSVDQGGLTHNEQFF. The complete variable domain, with remaining parts taken from reference TRBV9 and TRBJ2-1, reads DSGVTQTPKHLITATGQRVTLRCSPRSGDLSVYWYQQSLDQGLQFLIQYYNGEERAKGNILERFSAQQFPDLHSELNLSSLELGDSALYFCASSVDQGGLTHNEQFFGPGTRLTVL.

This clone was observed a handful of times. The genes are TRBV5-4 and TRBJ2-7; 7 bases align to TRBD1. V gave up 5 bases and J gave up 6 bases; unmatched junction bases: 8. This CDR3 is built from 13 residues. Germline CDR1 and CDR2: SGHNT and YYREEE (reference sequence). DNA of the CDR3: TGTGCCAGCAGTTTCAGGGGGATGGGCGAGCAGTACTTC. Residues: CASSFRGMGEQYF.